A single sample is the source of the 8 T cell receptor beta chains below, sequenced in a study of blood T cells in healthy people across ages. Alongside a J-beta primer mix, a sample-barcoded 5' primer served in a second PCR lasting roughly 6 to 11 cycles. Each CDR3 protein gets one entry after TCRdb re-called the 5' RACE reads with MiXCR. This table holds some 790,000 distinct CDR3 sequences, under 30% found once. Input material: blood. Receptors were obtained from a woman over 75 in good health.

This clonotype was seen only a few times. CDR3 protein: CASRYNGPLHF. CDR3 nucleotides: TGTGCCAGCAGGTACAATGGACCCCTCCACTTT. The rearrangement joins TRBV6-2 or TRBV6-3 to TRBJ1-6; no clear D. Germline assignment: CDR1 MNHEY and CDR2 SVGEGT. CDR3 length: 11 residues. V was pared by 6 bases and J by 12 bases, with 9 bases between.

This clonotype has at least ten counts. The CDR3 nucleotides are TGCAGTGCTAGAGAAGCGGGGAGCTCCTACAATGAGCAGTTCTTC. It encodes CSAREAGSSYNEQFF. This chain joins TRBV20-1 and TRBJ2-1; 7 nucleotides agree with TRBD2. Germline V gene data show CDR1 as DFQATT and CDR2 as SNEGSKA (reference sequence). The CDR3 contains 15 residues. Germline trimming cut 0 bases from V and 0 bases from J; bases unmatched to any gene: 2.

Points on this clonotype: A much larger clone is a single base away; this may be a read error. J is TRBJ2-5 and V is TRBV29-1, with 10 positions matching TRBD2. Germline CDR1 is SQVTM and CDR2 is ANQGSEA. Germline trimming cut 5 bases from V and 11 bases from J; bases unmatched to any gene: 17. The CDR3 consists of 15 residues. The CDR3 coding sequence is TGCAGCGTTACTCCACTAGCGGGGAGGGGAAATGAGCAGTACTTC. Protein sequence: CSVTPLAGRGNEQYF.

This clonotype was observed at least ten times. The gene calls are TRBV9 and TRBJ2-3; D is uncertain. V lost 1 base and J lost 0, with 9 bases in between. The CDR3 loop spans 15 amino acids. Germline V gene data show CDR1 as SGDLS and CDR2 as YYNGEE. This CDR3 reads CASSVNSGSTDTQYF. CDR3 coding DNA: TGTGCCAGCAGCGTAAATTCTGGGAGCACAGATACGCAGTATTTT.

There are many counts of this clonotype. J is TRBJ1-2 and V is TRBV29-1; no clear D gene. V was clipped by 5 bases and J by 5 bases, with 15 bases between them. Germline CDR1 reads SQVTM; CDR2 reads ANQGSEA. The CDR3 runs to 13 residues. CDR3 region: CSVSAGSPYGYTF. The CDR3 DNA follows: TGCAGCGTTTCAGCCGGGTCTCCTTATGGCTACACCTTC.

This clonotype has only a few counts. This may be a read error, as it is one base from a much larger clone. The chain recombines TRBV12-3 or TRBV12-4 with TRBJ2-1; 9 bases match TRBD2. Matching the DNA end better, TRBJ2-7 makes the J call doubtful. The CDR3 loop spans 14 amino acids. The CDR3 nucleotides are TGTGCCAGCCTTAGCGGGGGATCCTACAATGAGCAGTACTTC. Residues: CASLSGGSYNEQYF.

This clonotype has a count of ten or more. The chain uses TRBV4-3 and TRBJ2-4; D remains unclear. This CDR3 contains 14 residues. V was cut by 3 bases and J by 7 bases, with 13 bases left in between. CDR1 is LGHNA, CDR2 YSLEER, per germline. CDR3 sequence (DNA): TGCGCCAGCAGCCAGGCCTCGACCCCGAACATTCAGTACTTC. It codes for CASSQASTPNIQYF.

In this sample, this clonotype turned up many times. This sequence joins TRBV10-3 and TRBJ2-7; TRBD1 is a possible D gene (6 bases). Germline V gene data show CDR1 as ENHRY and CDR2 as SYGVKD. This CDR3 has 14 residues. Trimming cost V 5 bases and J 2 bases, with 13 bases left between them. CDR3 amino acids: CAISFVDRTYEQYF. In DNA, the CDR3 is TGTGCCATCAGTTTCGTGGACAGAACCTACGAGCAGTACTTC.